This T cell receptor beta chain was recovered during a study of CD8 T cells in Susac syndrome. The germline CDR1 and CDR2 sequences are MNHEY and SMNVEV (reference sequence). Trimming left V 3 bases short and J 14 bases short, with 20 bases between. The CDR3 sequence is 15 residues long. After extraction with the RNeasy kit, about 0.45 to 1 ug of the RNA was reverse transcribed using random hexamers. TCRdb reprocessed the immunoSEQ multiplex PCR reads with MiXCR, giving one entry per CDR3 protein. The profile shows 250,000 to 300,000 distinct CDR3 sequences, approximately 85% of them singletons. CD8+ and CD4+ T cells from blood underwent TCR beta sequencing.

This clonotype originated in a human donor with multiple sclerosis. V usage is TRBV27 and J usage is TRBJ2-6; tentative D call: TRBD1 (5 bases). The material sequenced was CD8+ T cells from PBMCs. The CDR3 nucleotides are TGTGCCAGCAGTTTTATCCTCTCTGGGGCCAATTTCCTGACTTTC. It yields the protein CASSFILSGANFLTF.